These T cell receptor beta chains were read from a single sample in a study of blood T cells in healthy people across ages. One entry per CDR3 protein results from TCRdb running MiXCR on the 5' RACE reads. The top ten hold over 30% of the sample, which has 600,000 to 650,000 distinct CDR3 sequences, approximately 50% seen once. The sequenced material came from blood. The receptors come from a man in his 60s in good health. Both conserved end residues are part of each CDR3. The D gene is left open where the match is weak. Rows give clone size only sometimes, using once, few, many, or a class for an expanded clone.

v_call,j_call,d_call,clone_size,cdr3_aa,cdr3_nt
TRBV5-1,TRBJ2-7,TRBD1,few,CASSGTGSSYEQYF,TGCGCCAGCAGCGGGACAGGGAGCTCCTACGAGCAGTACTTC
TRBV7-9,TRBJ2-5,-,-,CASSSSQGPQETQYF,TGTGCCAGCAGCTCGTCACAGGGACCCCAAGAGACCCAGTACTTC
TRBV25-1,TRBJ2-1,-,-,CASSEYRGGEGGEQFF,TGTGCCAGCAGTGAATATAGAGGGGGGGAGGGGGGTGAGCAGTTCTTC
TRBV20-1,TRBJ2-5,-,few,CSARAGGRETQYF,TGCAGTGCTAGAGCCGGGGGGCGAGAGACCCAGTACTTC
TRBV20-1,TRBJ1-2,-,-,CSYHRPGAYGYTF,TGCAGTTACCATCGTCCGGGGGCCTATGGCTACACCTTC
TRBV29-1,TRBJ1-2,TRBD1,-,CSVEDEAGGGYGYTF,TGCAGCGTTGAAGATGAGGCAGGGGGCGGCTATGGCTACACCTTC
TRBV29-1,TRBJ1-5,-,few,CSVAGLGKPQHF,TGCAGCGTTGCGGGTTTGGGGAAGCCCCAGCATTTT
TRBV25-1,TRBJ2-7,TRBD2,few,CASSGSSGGALSYEQYF,TGTGCCAGCAGTGGGAGTAGCGGGGGGGCCCTCTCCTACGAGCAGTACTTC
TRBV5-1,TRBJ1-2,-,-,CASSLAPTGAHGYTF,TGCGCCAGCAGCTTGGCACCTACGGGGGCGCATGGCTACACCTTC
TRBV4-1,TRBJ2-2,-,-,CASSQGSQSRGAGELFF,TGCGCCAGCAGCCAAGGATCCCAATCACGGGGCGCCGGGGAGCTGTTTTTT
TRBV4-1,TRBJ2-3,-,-,CASSQGFGAGGDTQYF,TGCGCCAGCAGCCAAGGCTTCGGGGCAGGTGGAGATACGCAGTATTTT
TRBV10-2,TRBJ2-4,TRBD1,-,CASRGTGNAKNIQYF,TGCGCCAGCAGGGGGACAGGCAATGCCAAAAACATTCAGTACTTC
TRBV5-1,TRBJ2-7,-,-,CANPPQGNYEQYF,TGCGCCAATCCGCCCCAGGGGAATTACGAGCAGTACTTC
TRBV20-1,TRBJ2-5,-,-,CSARVPATQETQYF,TGCAGTGCTAGAGTCCCAGCGACCCAAGAGACCCAGTACTTC
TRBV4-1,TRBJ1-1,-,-,CASSLGLDHTEAFF,TGCGCCAGCAGCTTAGGACTGGACCACACTGAAGCTTTCTTT
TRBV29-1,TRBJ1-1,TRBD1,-,CSVEKQGANTEAFF,TGCAGCGTGGAGAAACAGGGGGCTAACACTGAAGCTTTCTTT
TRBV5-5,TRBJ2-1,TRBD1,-,CASSRTGASYNEQFF,TGTGCCAGCAGTCGGACAGGGGCATCCTACAATGAGCAGTTCTTC
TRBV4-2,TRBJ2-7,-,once,CASSQDWSGSYEQYF,TGTGCCAGCAGCCAAGATTGGAGCGGTTCCTACGAGCAGTACTTC
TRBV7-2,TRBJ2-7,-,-,CASSLGGQSSYEQYF,TGTGCCAGCAGTTTAGGCGGACAGAGCTCCTACGAGCAGTACTTC
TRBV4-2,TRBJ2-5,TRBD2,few,CASSQDPASGGFETQYF,TGTGCCAGCAGCCAAGATCCCGCTAGCGGGGGTTTTGAGACCCAGTACTTC
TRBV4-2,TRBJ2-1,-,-,CASSQGSAGSYNEQFF,TGTGCCAGCAGCCAAGGGTCGGCAGGGTCCTACAATGAGCAGTTCTTC
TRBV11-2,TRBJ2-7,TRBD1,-,CASSSGTGVNEQYF,TGTGCCAGCAGCTCCGGGACAGGGGTGAATGAGCAGTACTTC
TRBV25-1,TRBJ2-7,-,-,CASNVLGPYEQYF,TGTGCCAGCAATGTCCTGGGCCCCTACGAGCAGTACTTC
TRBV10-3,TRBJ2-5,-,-,CAISGSQETQYF,TGTGCCATCAGTGGGTCCCAAGAGACCCAGTACTTC
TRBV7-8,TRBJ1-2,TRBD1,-,CASSSRAGGGNGYTF,TGTGCCAGCAGCTCCCGGGCAGGGGGCGGTAATGGCTACACCTTC
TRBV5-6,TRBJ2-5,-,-,CASSLWVAAETQYF,TGTGCCAGCAGCTTGTGGGTAGCAGCGGAGACCCAGTACTTC
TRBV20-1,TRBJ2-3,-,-,CSAKPGGPTDTQYF,TGCAGTGCCAAACCGGGCGGGCCCACAGATACGCAGTATTTT